This T cell receptor (beta chain) is from a study of cytomegalovirus exposure and HLA in healthy donors. Study-wide points: TCR beta V segments were, for the most part, productive about 87% or about 30% of the time in an earlier analysis. Confirmation in vitro established that a few CMV-associated chains were specific for CMV antigens.

PCR employed 60 Vbeta and 13 Jbeta primers. Original analysis: The count from a later analysis was 79 million or so unique TCR beta chains, some 11 million of them shared. Only in-frame clones appear in the TCRdb table, and some are missing; sequencing was by immunoSEQ multiplex PCR. That table gives V, J and clone size, and the DNA gave D and trimming. The sample holds approximately 150,000 clones, roughly 84% seen once. Germline loops: CDR1 SGHRS, CDR2 YFSETQ. The CDR3 extends over 13 amino acids. V was clipped by 0 bases and J by 6 bases, with 4 bases between them. Comment on this clone: The antigen is not known.

The sequence was obtained from a boy aged 2 to 10 in good health and CMV-seronegative. What was sequenced was PBMCs. The chain joins TRBV5-1 to TRBJ1-6; D ambiguous. The CDR3 nucleotides are TGCGCCAGCAGCTTGGGGCCTAATTCACCCCTCCACTTT. It yields the protein CASSLGPNSPLHF.